These 12 T cell receptor beta chains originate from one sample sequenced in a study of blood T cell repertoires in COVID-19. Clones were sequenced by immunoSEQ multiplex PCR, and TCRdb holds only the in-frame ones, with some missing. The data show approximately 54,000 clones, 85% to 95% seen once. The sample taken for sequencing was peripheral blood. The source of these receptors is a man in his fifties with acute or convalescent COVID-19.

The rearrangement uses TRBV30 and TRBJ2-5, with 8 nucleotides matching TRBD2. The V gene's germline CDR1 is GTSNPN and CDR2 SVGIG (reference sequence). Trimming cost V 0 bases and J 5 bases; bases outside gene matches: 8. The CDR3 covers 15 residues. The CDR3, as DNA: TGTGCCTGGAGTGTCGGAGCGGGAGATCGGGAGACCCAGTACTTC. Translating gives CAWSVGAGDRETQYF. Drawing the rest from reference TRBV30 and TRBJ2-5, the complete variable domain is SQTIHQWPATLVQPVGSPLSLECTVEGTSNPNLYWYRQAAGRGLQLLFYSVGIGQISSEVPQNLSASRPQDRQFILSSKKLLLSDSGFYLCAWSVGAGDRETQYFGPGTRLLVL.

The V and J genes are TRBV19 and TRBJ1-5; D is unclear. This CDR3 has 14 amino acids. The ends were cut back, 3 bases at V and 1 base at J, with 7 bases in the middle. The germline V gene has CDR1 LNHDA and CDR2 SQIVND (reference sequence). The CDR3 nucleotides are TGTGCCAGTAGTATCGGTCGGAGCAATCAGCCCCAGCATTTT. It translates to CASSIGRSNQPQHF.

This chain links TRBV24-1 with TRBJ2-3; 8 bases match TRBD1. CDR1 and CDR2 (germline): KGHDR, SFDVKD. This CDR3 has 15 residues. The J segment lost 3 bases and the V segment lost 2 bases, leaving 3 bases of the junction unmatched. The chain's CDR3 is CATSDSGQATDTQYF. CDR3 DNA sequence: TGTGCCACCAGTGATTCGGGACAGGCGACAGATACGCAGTATTTT.

This clone was seen once. This CDR3 reads CASSQYDRDGGELFF. CDR3 DNA sequence: TGTGCCAGCAGCCAGTACGACAGGGATGGGGGGGAGCTGTTTTTT. The chain combines TRBV5-4 with TRBJ2-2, with 7 bases identical to TRBD1. With V trimmed by 4 bases and J by 8 bases, 11 bases remained unmatched. In germline, CDR1 is SGHNT, CDR2 YYREEE (reference sequence). This CDR3 has 15 amino acids.

This clone appeared a single time. The rearrangement joins TRBV5-1 to TRBJ2-3; 7 positions match TRBD2. Germline V CDR1 and CDR2: SGHRS, YFSETQ. J gave up 3 bases and V 1 base, and 5 bases lay outside the gene matches. This CDR3 region has 15 residues. The CDR3 spells CASSLRGVETDTQYF. CDR3 nucleotide sequence: TGCGCCAGCAGCTTGCGGGGGGTTGAGACAGATACGCAGTATTTT.

This chain connects TRBV19 to TRBJ2-3; D not certain. The CDR3 length is 11 residues. Germline CDR1 is LNHDA and CDR2 is SQIVND (reference sequence). Trimming pared 6 bases from V and 5 bases from J, leaving 6 bases between. The CDR3 region is CASRRRDTQYF. The CDR3 DNA sequence: TGTGCCAGTAGGCGGAGAGATACGCAGTATTTT.

The chain uses TRBV6-5 and TRBJ1-5; 7 bases are a match to TRBD1. Germline CDR1 and CDR2: MNHEY and SVGAGI. With 4 bases clipped from V and 4 bases from J, the junction kept 4 bases outside the gene matches. The CDR3 has 14 residues. The CDR3 protein is CASSSGQLNQPQHF. The CDR3 DNA sequence: TGTGCCAGCAGTTCGGGACAGCTGAATCAGCCCCAGCATTTT.

V is TRBV7-9 and J is TRBJ1-2; D not resolved. This CDR3 contains 13 residues. In germline, CDR1 is SEHNR, CDR2 FQNEAQ (reference sequence). V shed 5 bases and J shed 6 bases, with 13 bases lying between them. CDR3 sequence reads: CASSPTGSHGYTF. For the CDR3, the DNA is TGTGCCAGCAGCCCCACGGGGTCTCATGGCTACACCTTC.

This chain connects TRBV11-3 to TRBJ2-7; the match to TRBD2 covers 9 bases. The CDR3 has 16 amino acids. With 1 base clipped from V and 4 bases from J, the junction kept 8 bases outside the gene matches. The germline gives CDR1 SGHNT, CDR2 YENEEA. The chain's CDR3 is CASSLALAGIPYEQYF. The CDR3 DNA sequence: TGTGCCAGCAGCTTAGCTCTAGCGGGAATTCCGTACGAGCAGTACTTC. The full variable domain, in which reference TRBV11-3 and TRBJ2-7 provide the parts outside the CDR3, is EAGVVQSPRYKIIEKKQPVAFWCNPISGHNTLYWYLQNLGQGPELLIRYENEEAVDDSQLPKDRFSAERLKGVDSTLKIQPAELGDSAVYLCASSLALAGIPYEQYFGPGTRLTVT.

This clone was seen a single time. Other DNA sequences in this sample translate to the same CDR3. The chain employs TRBV24-1 and TRBJ1-5; 10 bases fit TRBD1. This CDR3 is 17 amino acids long. V was pared by 4 bases and J by 4 bases, with 9 bases of the junction left unmatched. CDR1 is KGHDR and CDR2 is SFDVKD in the germline V gene. The DNA for the CDR3 is TGTGCCACCAGTGACTCCCGACAGGGGGCTTTAAATCAGCCCCAGCATTTT. This codes for CATSDSRQGALNQPQHF.

The rearrangement joins TRBV3-1 (or the pseudogene TRBV3-2) to TRBJ1-2; a possible D gene is TRBD1 (6 bases). The CDR3 has 13 amino acids. Trimming took 6 bases from V and 6 from J, leaving 14 bases between them. Germline values: CDR1 LGHDT, CDR2 YNNKEL (reference sequence). The CDR3 is CASSPGRGNGYTF. CDR3 DNA sequence: TGTGCCAGCAGTCCCGGTAGGGGGAATGGCTACACCTTC.

The chain has TRBV7-9 and TRBJ2-7; 9 bases match TRBD1. The CDR3 is 16 amino acids. With 4 bases clipped from V and 0 bases from J, the junction kept 7 bases outside the gene matches. The germline gives CDR1 SEHNR, CDR2 FQNEAQ (reference sequence). The CDR3 sequence is CASSSPGTGTSYEQYF. The CDR3 DNA reads as TGTGCCAGCAGCTCCCCCGGGACAGGGACCTCCTACGAGCAGTACTTC.